A single TCR beta chain is shown here with its context. The source of the sample is a study of cytomegalovirus exposure and HLA in healthy donors. CDR1 SEHNR and CDR2 FQNEAQ come from the germline V gene (reference sequence). CDR3 length: 13 amino acids. Unmatched junction bases numbered 4, after V lost 9 bases and J lost 0 bases. The PCR made use of 60 Vbeta and 13 Jbeta primers. Produced via immunoSEQ multiplex PCR; TCRdb's table is partial and in-frame only. Among roughly 170,000 clones, around 83% were seen once, and the ten largest hold 1.6%. The V gene is TRBV7-9, the J gene TRBJ2-5; TRBD1 agrees at 7 bases. This sequence was found in a man aged 50 to 59 in good health and CMV-seronegative. Sequencing used PBMCs. The DNA of the CDR3 is TGTGCCAGTCTCGACAGGGACCAAGAGACCCAGTACTTC. Amino acids: CASLDRDQETQYF.